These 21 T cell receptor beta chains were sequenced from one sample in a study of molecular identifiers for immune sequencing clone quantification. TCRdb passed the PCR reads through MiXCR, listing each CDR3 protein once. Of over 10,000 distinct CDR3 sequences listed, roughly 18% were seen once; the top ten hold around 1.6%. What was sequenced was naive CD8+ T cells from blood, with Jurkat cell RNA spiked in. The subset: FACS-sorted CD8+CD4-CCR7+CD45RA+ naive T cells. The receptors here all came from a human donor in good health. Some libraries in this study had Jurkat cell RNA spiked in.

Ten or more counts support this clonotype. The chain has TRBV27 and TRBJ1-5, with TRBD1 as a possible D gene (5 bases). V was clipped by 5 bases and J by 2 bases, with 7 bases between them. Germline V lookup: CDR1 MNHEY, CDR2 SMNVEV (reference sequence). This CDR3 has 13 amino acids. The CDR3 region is CASSPRGNQPQHF. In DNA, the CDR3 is TGTGCCAGCAGTCCCAGGGGCAATCAGCCCCAGCATTTT.

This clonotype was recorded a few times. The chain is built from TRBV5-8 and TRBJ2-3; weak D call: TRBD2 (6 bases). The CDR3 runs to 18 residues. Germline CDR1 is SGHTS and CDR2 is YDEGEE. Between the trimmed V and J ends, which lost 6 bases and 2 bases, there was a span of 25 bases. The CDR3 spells CASTPTSFFGGSTDTQYF. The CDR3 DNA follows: TGTGCCAGCACACCTACTTCCTTCTTCGGGGGTTCCACAGATACGCAGTATTTT.

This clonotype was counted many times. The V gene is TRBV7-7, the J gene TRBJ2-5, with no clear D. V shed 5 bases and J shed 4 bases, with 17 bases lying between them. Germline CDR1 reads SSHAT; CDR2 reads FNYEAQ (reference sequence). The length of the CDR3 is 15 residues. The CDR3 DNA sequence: TGTGCCAGCAGCAACGAGGCCCGATATGGAGAGACCCAGTACTTC. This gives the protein CASSNEARYGETQYF.

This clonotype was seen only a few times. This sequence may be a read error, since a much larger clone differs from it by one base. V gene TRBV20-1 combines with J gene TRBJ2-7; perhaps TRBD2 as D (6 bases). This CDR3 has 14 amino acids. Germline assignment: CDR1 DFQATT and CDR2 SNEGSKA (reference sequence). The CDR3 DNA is TGCAGTGCTAGTGGCCCCGGGGGTTGGTACGAGCAGCACTTC. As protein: CSASGPGGWYEQHF.

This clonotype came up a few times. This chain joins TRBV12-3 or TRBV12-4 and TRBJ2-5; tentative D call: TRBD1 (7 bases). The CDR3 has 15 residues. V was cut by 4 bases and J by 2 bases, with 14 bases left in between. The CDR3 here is CASSSGGTAQETQYF. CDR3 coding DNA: TGTGCCAGCAGTTCAGGAGGGACAGCTCAAGAGACCCAGTACTTC.

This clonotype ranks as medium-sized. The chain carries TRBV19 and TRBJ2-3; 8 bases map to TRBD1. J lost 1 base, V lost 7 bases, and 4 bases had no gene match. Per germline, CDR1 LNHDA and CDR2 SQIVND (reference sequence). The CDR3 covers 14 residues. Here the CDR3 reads CASTGTGGTDTQYF. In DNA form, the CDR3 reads TGTGCCAGTACCGGGACAGGTGGCACAGATACGCAGTATTTT.

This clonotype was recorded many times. Written as DNA, the CDR3 is TGTGCCAGCAGTTCTTATATGGTGGCGCTCTACGAGCAGTACTTC. Amino acid sequence: CASSSYMVALYEQYF. This chain joins TRBV11-3 and TRBJ2-7; D is ambiguous. CDR3 size: 15 residues. CDR1 and CDR2 from the germline V gene are SGHNT and YENEEA. V was pared by 6 bases and J by 3 bases, with 18 bases between.

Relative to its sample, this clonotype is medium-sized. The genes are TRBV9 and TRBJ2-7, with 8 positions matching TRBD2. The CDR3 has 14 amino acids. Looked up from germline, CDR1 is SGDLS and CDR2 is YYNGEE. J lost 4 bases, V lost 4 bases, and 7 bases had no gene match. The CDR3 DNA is TGTGCCAGCAGCCCTCGGACTAGCTTATACGAGCAGTACTTC. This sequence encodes CASSPRTSLYEQYF. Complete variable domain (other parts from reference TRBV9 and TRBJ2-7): DSGVTQTPKHLITATGQRVTLRCSPRSGDLSVYWYQQSLDQGLQFLIQYYNGEERAKGNILERFSAQQFPDLHSELNLSSLELGDSALYFCASSPRTSLYEQYFGPGTRLTVT.

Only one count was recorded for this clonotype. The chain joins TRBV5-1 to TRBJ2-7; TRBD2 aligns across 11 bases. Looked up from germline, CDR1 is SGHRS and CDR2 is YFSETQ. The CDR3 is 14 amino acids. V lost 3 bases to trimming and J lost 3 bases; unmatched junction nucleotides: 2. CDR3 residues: CASSYTSGSYEQYF. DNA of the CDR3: TGCGCCAGCAGCTATACTAGCGGGAGCTACGAGCAGTACTTC.

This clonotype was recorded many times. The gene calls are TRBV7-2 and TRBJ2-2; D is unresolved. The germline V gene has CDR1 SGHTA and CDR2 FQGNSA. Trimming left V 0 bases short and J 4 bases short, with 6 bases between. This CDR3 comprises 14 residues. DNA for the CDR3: TGTGCCAGCAGCTTAGCGCTTCTCACCGGGGAGCTGTTTTTT. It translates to CASSLALLTGELFF.

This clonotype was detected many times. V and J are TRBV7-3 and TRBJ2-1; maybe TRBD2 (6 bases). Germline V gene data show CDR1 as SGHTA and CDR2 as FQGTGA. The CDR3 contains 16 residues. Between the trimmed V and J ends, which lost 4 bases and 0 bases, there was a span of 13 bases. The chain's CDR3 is CASSSLAGSSYNEQFF. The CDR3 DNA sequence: TGTGCCAGCAGCTCCCTGGCGGGAAGCTCCTACAATGAGCAGTTCTTC. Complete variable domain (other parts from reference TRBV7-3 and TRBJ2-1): GAGVSQTPSNKVTEKGKYVELRCDPISGHTALYWYRQSLGQGPEFLIYFQGTGAADDSGLPNDRFFAVRPEGSVSTLKIQRTERGDSAVYLCASSSLAGSSYNEQFFGPGTRLTVL.

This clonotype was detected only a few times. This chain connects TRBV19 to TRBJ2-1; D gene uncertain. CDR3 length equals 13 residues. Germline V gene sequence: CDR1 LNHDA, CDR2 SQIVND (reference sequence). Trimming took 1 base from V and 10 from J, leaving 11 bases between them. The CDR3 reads CASSIAPRGEQFF. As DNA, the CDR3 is TGTGCCAGTAGTATAGCCCCCCGAGGAGAGCAGTTCTTC.

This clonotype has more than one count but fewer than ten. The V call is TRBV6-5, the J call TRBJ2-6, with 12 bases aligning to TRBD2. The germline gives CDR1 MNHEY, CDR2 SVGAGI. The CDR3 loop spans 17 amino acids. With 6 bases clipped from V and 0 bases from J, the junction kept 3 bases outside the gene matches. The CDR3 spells CASRPSGRDSGANVLTF. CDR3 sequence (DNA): TGTGCCAGCAGACCTAGCGGGAGGGACTCTGGGGCCAACGTCCTGACTTTC.

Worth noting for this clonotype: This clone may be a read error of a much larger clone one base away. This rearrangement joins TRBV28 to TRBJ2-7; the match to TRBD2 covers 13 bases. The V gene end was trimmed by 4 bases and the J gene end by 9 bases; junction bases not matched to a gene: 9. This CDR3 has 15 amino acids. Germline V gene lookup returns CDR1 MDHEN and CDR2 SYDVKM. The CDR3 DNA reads TGTGCCAGCAGTTCTACTAGCGGGAGGGCCGGTGGGCAGTACTTC. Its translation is CASSSTSGRAGGQYF.

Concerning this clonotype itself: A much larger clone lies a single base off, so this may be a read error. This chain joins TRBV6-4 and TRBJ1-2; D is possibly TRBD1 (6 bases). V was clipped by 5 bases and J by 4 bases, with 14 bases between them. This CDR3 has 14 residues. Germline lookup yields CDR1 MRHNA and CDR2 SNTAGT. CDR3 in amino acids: CASSNGTSPYGYTF. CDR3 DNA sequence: TGTGCCAGCAGTAACGGGACAAGTCCCTATGGCTACACCTTC.

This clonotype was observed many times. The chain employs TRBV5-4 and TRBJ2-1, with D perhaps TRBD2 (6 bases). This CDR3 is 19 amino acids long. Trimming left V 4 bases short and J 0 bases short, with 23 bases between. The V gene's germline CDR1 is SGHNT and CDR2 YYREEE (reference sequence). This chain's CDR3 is CASSPGPPASASSYNEQFF. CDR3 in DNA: TGTGCCAGCAGCCCCGGGCCCCCCGCTAGCGCCAGCTCCTACAATGAGCAGTTCTTC.

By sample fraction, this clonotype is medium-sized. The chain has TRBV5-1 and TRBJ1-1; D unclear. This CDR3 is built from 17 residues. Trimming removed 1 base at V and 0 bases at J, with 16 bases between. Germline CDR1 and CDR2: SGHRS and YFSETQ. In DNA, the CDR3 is TGCGCCAGCAGCTTGTACAGAGCCTCCATCATGAACACTGAAGCTTTCTTT. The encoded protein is CASSLYRASIMNTEAFF. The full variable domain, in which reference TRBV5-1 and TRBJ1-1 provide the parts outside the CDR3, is KAGVTQTPRYLIKTRGQQVTLSCSPISGHRSVSWYQQTPGQGLQFLFEYFSETQRNKGNFPGRFSGRQFSNSRSEMNVSTLELGDSALYLCASSLYRASIMNTEAFFGQGTRLTVV.

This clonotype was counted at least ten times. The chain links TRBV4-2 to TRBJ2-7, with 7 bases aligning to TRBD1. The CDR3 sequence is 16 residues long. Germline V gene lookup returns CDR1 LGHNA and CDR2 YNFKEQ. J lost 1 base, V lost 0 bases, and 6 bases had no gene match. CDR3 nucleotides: TGTGCCAGCAGCCAAGAAGCCGGGACAGTATCCTACGAGCAGTACTTC. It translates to CASSQEAGTVSYEQYF.

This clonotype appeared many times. This CDR3 reads CASSLDVGLETYNEQFF. CDR3 bases: TGTGCCAGCAGCTTAGATGTTGGACTAGAAACCTACAATGAGCAGTTCTTC. This chain joins TRBV11-2 and TRBJ2-1; 7 nucleotides align to TRBD2. Germline-derived CDR1 and CDR2 are SGHAT and FQNNGV. V shed 0 bases, J shed 2 bases, and the junction held 7 bases outside the gene matches. CDR3 length: 17 residues.

The CDR3 protein is CASSQGSPGVVKYEQYF. For the CDR3, the DNA is TGCGCCAGCAGCCAAGGTTCCCCCGGGGTAGTGAAGTACGAGCAGTACTTC. This chain connects TRBV4-1 to TRBJ2-7; D may be TRBD2 (5 bases). CDR3 size: 17 residues. Between the trimmed V and J ends, which lost 1 base and 4 bases, there was a span of 20 bases. Germline values: CDR1 MGHRA, CDR2 YSYEKL.

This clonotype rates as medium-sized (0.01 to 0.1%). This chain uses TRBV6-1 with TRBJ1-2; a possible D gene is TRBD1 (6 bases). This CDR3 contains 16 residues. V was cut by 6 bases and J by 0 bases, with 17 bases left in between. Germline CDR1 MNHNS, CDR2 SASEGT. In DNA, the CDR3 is TGTGCCAGCAGAATAGAGGGGGACTTCCCTAACTATGGCTACACCTTC. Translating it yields CASRIEGDFPNYGYTF.